Sequencing of this T cell receptor beta chain was carried out in a study of T cell responses to AZD1222 COVID-19 vaccine. Study outcomes and limitations: Without day 14 samples, only post-peak T cell repertoires were studied. Just a handful of people given AZD1222 tested seropositive at baseline. Clonal diversity may have been underestimated, and the donors were mostly white British, with more females than males.

The CDR3 spans 18 residues. The V gene's germline CDR1 is LNHDA and CDR2 SQIVND (reference sequence). V shed 6 bases, J shed 1 base, and the junction held 10 bases outside the gene matches. In regard to this clone: The antigen remains undetermined.

Clones were read by immunoSEQ multiplex PCR, and TCRdb kept only the in-frame ones, dropping some. This table has approximately 84,000 clones, around 91% appearing once. Sequences were derived from peripheral blood, sampled on day 0 of AZD1222 vaccination. The sequence was collected from an adult in good health. V and J are TRBV19 and TRBJ1-5; 12 nucleotides agree with TRBD1. The CDR3 region is CASSPGQGAGGSNQPQHF. CDR3 nucleotides: TGTGCCAGTAGCCCGGGACAGGGGGCAGGTGGGAGCAATCAGCCCCAGCATTTT.